This T cell receptor beta chain was obtained from a study of CD8+ T cells in alopecia areata. General study findings and limits: Many expanded lesional clones persisted in scalp and blood during tofacitinib. The study also sequences resident alphabeta T cells of normal skin in scalp samples.

cDNA serving as the sequencing template came from extracted, reverse transcribed RNA. Clones were sequenced by immunoSEQ multiplex PCR, and TCRdb holds only the in-frame ones, with some missing. In the table there are around 210,000 clones, under 70% of which are singletons. V was cut by 2 bases and J by 4 bases, with 5 bases left in between. Germline CDR1 reads LNHDA; CDR2 reads SQIVND (reference sequence). The CDR3 length is 12 residues. Treatment: oral pan-JAK inhibitor, 5-10 mg twice daily. Of note for this clone: Its antigen is currently unknown.

Specimen: CD4+ T cells sorted from blood, collected at week 4, from a patient treated with tofacitinib. This receptor was obtained from a human donor with alopecia areata. The chain carries TRBV19 and TRBJ1-2; no definite D call. CDR3 nucleotides: TGTGCCAGTAGTATATCCGGCTATGGCTACACCTTC. Amino acids: CASSISGYGYTF.